One TCR beta chain is described in this entry. Its antigen is still unknown. TCRdb keeps only in-frame clones here, not all; method: immunoSEQ multiplex PCR. The sample yields approximately 190,000 clones, under 95% seen once. The entry originates in a study of T cell responses to AZD1222 COVID-19 vaccine. Study context: Pooled samples include second doses given at about 4 or 12 weeks. Study conclusions and caveats: Only a handful of AZD1222 recipients, more than 5 in all, had baseline seropositivity. In a largely white British group with more females than males, clonal diversity was possibly underestimated.

Germline V gene lookup returns CDR1 MNHNS and CDR2 SASEGT. CDR3 length equals 16 residues. The junction had 4 bases not matched to a gene; V was cut back by 3 bases and J by 1 base. Specimen: peripheral blood, collected on day 0 of AZD1222 vaccination. This clonotype was obtained from an adult in good health. The V and J genes are TRBV6-1 and TRBJ1-5, with TRBD1 identical over 9 bases. This CDR3 is CASSDRDRASNQPQHF. The DNA of the CDR3 is TGTGCCAGCAGTGACCGGGACAGGGCGAGCAATCAGCCCCAGCATTTT.